A selection of T cell receptor beta chains follows, all from one sample in a study of T cell changes during pregnancy in multiple sclerosis. Here immunoSEQ multiplex PCR was the method, and the copy in TCRdb shows in-frame clones only, minus some. Of roughly 35,000 clones in the sample, roughly nine tenths were seen once. The material was CD4+ T cells from peripheral blood mononuclear cells, obtained after pregnancy. These receptors originate from a female donor with multiple sclerosis, enrolled in a pregnancy study. CDR3s leave out the opening cysteine and the closing phenylalanine or tryptophan. Part of the rows lack a size; the others show once, few, many or a class for expanded clones.

clone_size,j_call,cdr3_length,v_call,cdr3_aa
-,TRBJ1-1,14,TRBV5-1,ASSFSTGQGNTEAF
-,TRBJ2-2,12,TRBV6-4,ASSADPGTGELF
once,TRBJ2-1,10,TRBV7-8,ASSSRGDEQF
-,TRBJ1-1,14,TRBV5-4,ASSFFDRPKNTEAF
-,TRBJ1-5,12,TRBV6-1,ASSESGRNQPQH
-,TRBJ2-7,12,TRBV7-2,ASRTSGYSYEQY
-,TRBJ2-6,14,TRBV9,ASSVDALYGANVLT
-,TRBJ2-3,13,TRBV7-9,ASSLEAGPTDTQY
-,TRBJ2-7,13,TRBV6-5,ASSLNRGTSYEQY
-,TRBJ2-7,11,TRBV7-2,ASSRTALYEQY
-,TRBJ2-5,12,TRBV5-5,ASSLAGGSETQY
once,TRBJ1-2,10,TRBV6-6,ASSYGDYGYT
-,TRBJ2-5,13,TRBV18,ASSPLKTGQETQY
-,TRBJ2-1,15,TRBV18,ASSVGQGRLTYNEQF
-,TRBJ2-2,11,TRBV7-8,ASNPRTAGELF
-,TRBJ1-2,13,TRBV7-9,ASSLYETGGSGYT
-,TRBJ2-1,12,TRBV19,ASSGNAGESEQF
-,TRBJ1-4,13,TRBV7-2,ASSHPGQINEKLF
-,TRBJ1-6,12,TRBV5-1,ASSPDRERSPLH
-,TRBJ2-7,12,TRBV5-1,ASSIPGAPHEQY
-,TRBJ1-1,12,TRBV5-1,ASSLDRLNTEAF
-,TRBJ2-2,15,TRBV11-2,ASSLDRLGGRSGELF
-,TRBJ2-4,10,TRBV29-1,SVEVWGGFKY
-,TRBJ2-5,13,TRBV7-8,ASSQNRGGQETQY
-,TRBJ2-7,12,TRBV7-5,VRRVGQGNYEQY
-,TRBJ2-1,14,TRBV27,ASTISWRSSYNEQF
-,TRBJ1-1,10,TRBV29-1,SDGTGNTEAF
-,TRBJ1-3,12,TRBV7-9,ASSRTGTRNTIY
-,TRBJ2-3,13,TRBV5-1,ASSKAGGFTDTQY